This TCR beta chain was found in a study of blood T cell repertoires in COVID-19. Study overall: From T cells, B-cell-depleted T cells, or PBMCs came the material, which was cDNA or gDNA.

Original analysis: Reference gene primer amplification yielded estimated nucleated cell counts. The method was immunoSEQ multiplex PCR; TCRdb's version includes in-frame clones alone and lacks a portion of them. V, J and clone size reflect that table, while D and trimming were determined from the DNA. This repertoire shows over 300,000 clones, around 91% found once; its top ten account for around 7%. Concerning this clone: Other DNA sequences from this sample encode an identical CDR3 as well.

Sequencing was carried out using peripheral blood. This clonotype was sampled from a man between 18 and 29 years old with active or convalescent COVID-19.

The CDR3 region is CASSLSQGPYEQYF. CDR3 bases: TGTGCCAGCAGCTTATCCCAGGGCCCGTACGAGCAGTACTTC. This chain connects TRBV7-8 to TRBJ2-7; possible D gene TRBD1, 5 bases. Germline V gene lookup returns CDR1 SGHVS and CDR2 FQNEAQ. V was trimmed by 2 bases and J by 4 bases, leaving 12 bases between them. The CDR3 runs 14 residues.